This T cell receptor (beta chain) was recovered during a study of T cell repertoires in cytomegalovirus infection. TCRdb used MiXCR to reprocess the reads, holding one entry per CDR3 protein. This table has about 890,000 distinct CDR3 sequences, around 32% appearing once. This clonotype was seen only a few times. Its antigen is unknown. The material sequenced was cultured CD8+ T cells from PBMCs, taken from culture after CMV antigen stimulation. This sequence was found in a human donor in good health (CMV status not recorded). Some clones in this sample may be carry-over from other donors' samples.

The CDR3 bases are TGCGCCAGCAGCTTGGAAATGGGGAACACTGAAGCTTTCTTT. This codes for CASSLEMGNTEAFF. The chain recombines TRBV5-1 with TRBJ1-1, with unresolved D. CDR1 SGHRS and CDR2 YFSETQ come from the germline V gene. Trimming took off 0 bases at V and 1 base at J, with 7 bases between the two ends. The CDR3 spans 14 residues.